The 24 T cell receptor beta chains reported below all come from one sample, sequenced in a study of T cells in Graves' hyperthyroidism and ophthalmopathy. It was RNA transcripts that yielded the amplified TCR beta CDR3 regions. First-round RT-PCR of the TCR CDR3 relied on the HTBI primer set. TCRdb re-derived calls from the multiplex PCR reads in MiXCR, one entry per CDR3 protein. Of 250,000 to 300,000 distinct CDR3 sequences listed, 17% were seen once; the top ten hold over 50%. Specimen: blood. The receptor set was obtained from a woman aged 55-75 years with Graves' ophthalmopathy.

This clonotype was seen ten or more times. V gene TRBV20-1 combines with J gene TRBJ2-3; 10 nucleotides agree with TRBD2. Looked up from germline, CDR1 is DFQATT and CDR2 is SNEGSKA (reference sequence). This CDR3 is built from 14 residues. Trimming at V came to 3 bases and at J to 8 bases, leaving 8 bases not matched to a gene. CDR3: CSASTAGGPGTQYF. CDR3 in DNA: TGCAGTGCTAGTACAGCGGGGGGGCCGGGTACGCAGTATTTT.

The CDR3 bases are TGTGCCAGCAGCTTGGGGGGCCCCGGAGGAGAGACCCAGTACTTC. Protein sequence: CASSLGGPGGETQYF. The chain carries TRBV5-4 and TRBJ2-5, with D perhaps given as TRBD1 or TRBD2 (5 bases each). Trimming left V 0 bases short and J 4 bases short, with 13 bases between. Germline CDR1 and CDR2: SGHNT and YYREEE (reference sequence). The CDR3 is 15 amino acids.

Many counts were recorded for this clonotype. This rearrangement joins TRBV5-1 to TRBJ1-1; D is ambiguous. Trimming took off 1 base at V and 2 bases at J, with 9 bases between the two ends. Per the germline V gene, CDR1 is SGHRS and CDR2 is YFSETQ. CDR3 length: 14 amino acids. CDR3 in DNA: TGCGCCAGCAGCTTGTTAATGTACAACACTGAAGCTTTCTTT. This codes for CASSLLMYNTEAFF. Full variable domain (remainder filled in from reference TRBV5-1 and TRBJ1-1): KAGVTQTPRYLIKTRGQQVTLSCSPISGHRSVSWYQQTPGQGLQFLFEYFSETQRNKGNFPGRFSGRQFSNSRSEMNVSTLELGDSALYLCASSLLMYNTEAFFGQGTRLTVV.

This clonotype was counted ten times or more. This rearrangement joins TRBV27 to TRBJ2-1; D is undetermined. The CDR3 consists of 13 residues. Trimming removed 8 bases at V and 0 bases at J, with 8 bases between. Germline loops: CDR1 MNHEY, CDR2 SMNVEV (reference sequence). Written as DNA, the CDR3 is TGTGCCAGCGCGAGGAACTCCTACAATGAGCAGTTCTTC. It codes for CASARNSYNEQFF.

Points on this clonotype: This may arise from a read error, as a much more abundant clone is one base away. The rearrangement joins TRBV5-1 to TRBJ1-6; tentatively, D is TRBD1 (6 bases). The ends were cut back, 5 bases at V and 11 bases at J, with 20 bases in the middle. From germline, CDR1 is SGHRS and CDR2 YFSETQ. The CDR3 is 15 residues long. The CDR3 sequence is CASRNPDRYNPPLHF. The DNA of the CDR3 is TGCGCCAGCAGGAATCCGGACAGATACAATCCACCCCTCCACTTT.

The genes are TRBV20-1 and TRBJ2-6; D is ambiguous. This CDR3 is built from 15 residues. Trimming took off 0 bases at V and 5 bases at J, with 11 bases between the two ends. Germline CDR1 is DFQATT and CDR2 is SNEGSKA (reference sequence). The CDR3 spells CSARDLRVRANVLTF. The CDR3 region has the DNA TGCAGTGCTAGAGATCTACGAGTAAGGGCCAACGTCCTGACTTTC.

There are a few counts of this clonotype. CDR3 DNA: TGTGCCAGCAGCCTACTTAGACCGGCCGCCTCAGATATGCCTCGCGAGAAAAAACTGTTTTTT. Protein: CASSLLRPAASDMPREKKLFF. The rearrangement uses TRBV11-2 and TRBJ1-4; no firm D call. V lost 5 bases and J lost 9, with 37 bases in between. This CDR3 has 21 residues. Germline CDR1 SGHAT, CDR2 FQNNGV.

This clonotype was detected a few times. The chain carries TRBV7-9 and TRBJ1-2; 11 bases align to TRBD1. The V segment lost 5 bases and the J segment 7 bases; nucleotides outside the gene matches: 6. The CDR3 is made up of 14 amino acids. Germline-derived CDR1 and CDR2 are SEHNR and FQNEAQ (reference sequence). CDR3 amino acids: CASSLGTGGSGYTF. DNA for the CDR3: TGTGCCAGCAGCCTCGGGACAGGGGGTTCTGGCTACACCTTC. The variable domain in full, with the rest retrieved from reference TRBV7-9 and TRBJ1-2, is DTGVSQNPRHKITKRGQNVTFRCDPISEHNRLYWYRQTLGQGPEFLTYFQNEAQLEKSRLLSDRFSAERPKGSFSTLEIQRTEQGDSAMYLCASSLGTGGSGYTFGSGTRLTVV.

The V call is TRBV6-1, the J call TRBJ2-7; D is uncertain. The CDR3 is 11 amino acids. Germline V gene data show CDR1 as MNHNS and CDR2 as SASEGT. With 6 bases removed from V and 12 bases from J, the gap between germline ends came to 15 bases. CDR3 in amino acids: CASSESPKRYF. The CDR3 DNA follows: TGTGCCAGCAGCGAATCACCCAAGCGGTACTTC.

This clonotype was picked up a small number of times. The chain recombines TRBV6-1 with TRBJ2-7; perhaps TRBD1 as D (6 bases). This CDR3 contains 13 residues. Trimming took off 5 bases at V and 5 bases at J, with 13 bases between the two ends. Per the germline V gene, CDR1 is MNHNS and CDR2 is SASEGT. This chain's CDR3 is CASSWDMSDEQYF. The CDR3 DNA reads TGTGCCAGCAGTTGGGACATGAGCGACGAGCAGTACTTC.

This clonotype turned up a few times. One end of the junction fails to match germline, which may point to a read error. This sequence joins TRBV12-3 or TRBV12-4 and TRBJ1-3; D is undetermined. The CDR3 loop spans 14 amino acids. This chain's CDR3 is CASRVDISGNTVHF. CDR3 coding DNA: TGTGCCAGCAGAGTAGACATCTCTGGAAACACCGTACATTTT.

A few counts support this clonotype. The chain employs TRBV5-6 and TRBJ2-7; perhaps TRBD2 as D (5 bases). V was trimmed by 4 bases and J by 2 bases, leaving 16 bases between them. Germline CDR1 and CDR2: SGHDT and YYEEEE. CDR3 size: 15 residues. CDR3: CASSGPSGITYEQYF. The DNA for the CDR3 is TGTGCCAGCAGCGGCCCGTCGGGAATAACCTACGAGCAGTACTTC.

The chain links TRBV10-3 to TRBJ2-7; no clear D. The germline gives CDR1 ENHRY, CDR2 SYGVKD. CDR3 length: 14 residues. Trimming took off 2 bases at V and 2 bases at J, with 10 bases between the two ends. This CDR3 reads CAISEGREPYEQYF. CDR3 nucleotide sequence: TGTGCCATCAGTGAGGGAAGGGAACCCTACGAGCAGTACTTC.

The sample holds a few counts of this clonotype. V gene TRBV6-1 combines with J gene TRBJ1-1, with D tentatively TRBD1 (6 bases). The CDR3 has 11 residues. CDR1 MNHNS and CDR2 SASEGT come from the germline V gene. Trimming stripped 7 bases from V and 5 bases from J, with 8 bases between. The DNA for the CDR3 is TGTGCCAGCACCACAGGGACTGAAGCTTTCTTT. Translating gives CASTTGTEAFF.

A few counts support this clonotype. The chain has TRBV12-5 and TRBJ1-5; no firm D call. V lost 1 base, J lost 9 bases, and 4 bases lay in between. In germline, CDR1 is LGHNT, CDR2 FRNRAP. The CDR3 loop spans 11 amino acids. CDR3 coding DNA: TGTGCTAGTGGTTTGGGGGGGCCCCAGCATTTT. Amino acid sequence: CASGLGGPQHF. The variable domain in full, with the rest retrieved from reference TRBV12-5 and TRBJ1-5, is DARVTQTPRHKVTEMGQEVTMRCQPILGHNTVFWYRQTMMQGLELLAYFRNRAPLDDSGMPKDRFSAEMPDATLATLKIQPSEPRDSAVYFCASGLGGPQHFGDGTRLSIL.

At least ten counts were recorded for this clonotype. This sequence joins TRBV12-3 or TRBV12-4 and TRBJ1-2; D possibly corresponds to TRBD1 (6 bases). The CDR3 contains 14 residues. V was shortened by 1 base and J by 4 bases, with 10 bases between the two germline ends. CDR3 nucleotide sequence: TGTGCCAGCAGTTTAGGAGGAGGGGGCTATGGCTACACCTTC. It codes for CASSLGGGGYGYTF.

This clonotype has at least ten counts. The gene calls are TRBV6-1 and TRBJ2-3; 8 positions agree with TRBD2. Germline loops: CDR1 MNHNS, CDR2 SASEGT. With V trimmed by 3 bases and J by 4 bases, 3 bases remained unmatched. The CDR3 is 14 amino acids. The CDR3 bases are TGTGCCAGCAGTGAGACTAGCGAGTCAGATACGCAGTATTTT. Its protein product is CASSETSESDTQYF.

This clonotype was detected ten times or more. This chain joins TRBV20-1 and TRBJ2-5; D possibly matches TRBD1 or TRBD2 (6 bases each). Germline V gives CDR1 DFQATT, CDR2 SNEGSKA (reference sequence). The CDR3 has 15 amino acids. Trimming removed 4 bases from V and 4 bases from J, with 19 bases in between. CDR3 nucleotide sequence: TGCAGTGCTACCGCCAGAGGGGGGTTTTTAGAGACCCAGTACTTC. Protein sequence: CSATARGGFLETQYF.

This chain links TRBV6-2 or TRBV6-3 with TRBJ1-1; TRBD1 matches 10 bases. The V segment lost 5 bases and the J segment 5 bases; nucleotides outside the gene matches: 5. This CDR3 contains 14 residues. Germline loops: CDR1 MNHEY, CDR2 SVGEGT. CDR3 residues: CASSGTGAGTEAFF. The CDR3 coding sequence is TGTGCCAGCAGTGGGACAGGGGCTGGGACTGAAGCTTTCTTT.

This clonotype has a count of ten or more. This chain connects TRBV7-2 to TRBJ2-1; D is uncertain. In germline, CDR1 is SGHTA, CDR2 FQGNSA. The CDR3 extends over 12 amino acids. The V gene lost 4 bases and the J gene lost 5 bases, with 6 bases spanning the gap. CDR3 DNA: TGTGCCAGCAGCTCCTACAACAATGAGCAGTTCTTC. This encodes CASSSYNNEQFF.

With regard to this clonotype: One end of the junction does not line up with germline, which may come from a read error. The gene calls are TRBV4-1 and TRBJ1-5; the D gene is possibly TRBD1 (5 bases). Germline V gene sequence: CDR1 MGHRA, CDR2 YSYEKL. The CDR3 consists of 14 residues. DNA of the CDR3: TGCGCCAGCAGACAAGAATCGGGGGTTCAGCCCCAGCATTTT. Translation: CASRQESGVQPQHF.

This clonotype was counted ten times or more. The rearrangement links TRBV7-2 to TRBJ2-7, with 7 bases lining up with TRBD2. J gave up 5 bases and V 4 bases, and 14 bases lay outside the gene matches. Germline V gene sequence: CDR1 SGHTA, CDR2 FQGNSA. The CDR3 is 16 amino acids. CDR3 nucleotides: TGTGCCAGCAGCTCCACGGGGCGGGAGCTACCCGACGAGCAGTACTTC. Its translation is CASSSTGRELPDEQYF.

Worth noting for this clonotype: Given a much more abundant clone one base away, this may be a read error. The chain combines TRBV20-1 with TRBJ2-7; 9 positions match TRBD1. The J call could be wrong; TRBJ2-1 is a better fit for the DNA end. From germline, CDR1 is DFQATT and CDR2 SNEGSKA (reference sequence). The CDR3 runs 13 residues. CDR3 sequence: CSATRDRVYEQFF. The CDR3 bases are TGCAGTGCAACCCGGGACAGGGTCTACGAGCAGTTCTTC.

This clonotype was observed many times. The rearrangement uses TRBV2 and TRBJ1-5, with D possibly being TRBD1 (6 bases). This CDR3 has 13 residues. Looked up from germline, CDR1 is SNHLY and CDR2 is FYNNEI. V was pared by 4 bases and J by 4 bases, with 8 bases between. The CDR3 sequence is CASSGQENQPQHF. Here the CDR3 DNA reads TGTGCCAGCAGTGGACAGGAGAATCAGCCCCAGCATTTT. Full variable domain (remainder filled in from reference TRBV2 and TRBJ1-5): EPEVTQTPSHQVTQMGQEVILRCVPISNHLYFYWYRQILGQKVEFLVSFYNNEISEKSEIFDDQFSVERPDGSNFTLKIRSTKLEDSAMYFCASSGQENQPQHFGDGTRLSIL.